These 3 T cell receptor beta chains were all obtained from the same sample, sequenced in a study of blood T cell repertoires in COVID-19. Method: immunoSEQ multiplex PCR; TCRdb's copy keeps in-frame clones and lacks some. The sample holds hundreds of thousands of clones; about 86% are singletons and the top ten take 2.1%. The sample consisted of peripheral blood. These receptors originate from a woman aged 30 to 39 who had recovered from COVID-19.

Regarding this clone: The junction departs from the called germline gene at one end, perhaps through a read error. V usage is TRBV7-7 and J usage is TRBJ2-1; possibly TRBD2 for D (7 bases). Germline CDR1 and CDR2: SSHAT and FNYEAQ (reference sequence). CDR3 size: 17 residues. The CDR3 sequence: CASSPGGSAGAYNEQFF. Here the CDR3 DNA reads TGTGCTAGCAGCCCCGGGGGCTCGGCGGGGGCCTACAATGAGCAGTTCTTC.

The chain uses TRBV4-1 and TRBJ2-3; 8 bases fit TRBD1. CDR1 MGHRA and CDR2 YSYEKL come from the germline V gene. J was trimmed by 3 bases and V by 3 bases; bases with no gene match: 8. CDR3 length: 16 amino acids. The CDR3 DNA reads TGCGCCAGCAGCCAGTTCGACAGGGGTAATACAGATACGCAGTATTTT. Translation: CASSQFDRGNTDTQYF.

The rearrangement uses TRBV5-1 and TRBJ2-1; D may be TRBD1 (8 bases). This CDR3 contains 15 residues. Trimming cost V 4 bases and J 4 bases, with 15 bases left between them. Per germline, CDR1 SGHRS and CDR2 YFSETQ. CDR3: CASSQGASGYNEQFF. DNA for the CDR3: TGCGCCAGCAGCCAGGGGGCTAGCGGATACAATGAGCAGTTCTTC.